This TCR beta chain comes out of a study of radiotherapy plus CTLA-4 blockade in lung cancer. This table comes from immunoSEQ multiplex PCR, and its TCRdb copy is limited to in-frame clones, with some not included. The data show about 56,000 clones, under 80% seen once. The V end was cut by 6 bases, the J end by 1 base, with 12 bases between. The germline V gene has CDR1 LNHDA and CDR2 SQIVND (reference sequence). The CDR3 totals 14 residues. This sample comprised peripheral blood, obtained from a patient treated with radiotherapy plus ipilimumab. The chain has TRBV19 and TRBJ1-2; maybe TRBD1 (6 bases). This clonotype was sampled from a human donor with non-small cell lung cancer who had a complete response to radiotherapy plus ipilimumab. The CDR3 sequence is CASSQVQGNYGYTF. CDR3 DNA sequence: TGTGCCAGTAGCCAAGTACAGGGTAACTATGGCTACACCTTC. Complete variable domain (other parts from reference TRBV19 and TRBJ1-2): DGGITQSPKYLFRKEGQNVTLSCEQNLNHDAMYWYRQDPGQGLRLIYYSQIVNDFQKGDIAEGYSVSREKKESFPLTVTSAQKNPTAFYLCASSQVQGNYGYTFGSGTRLTVV.